This T cell receptor (beta chain) was sequenced in a study of TIL therapy for anti-PD-1-resistant metastatic lung cancer. Noted time point: pre-treatment sample, taken before nivolumab and TIL therapy. Trimming cost V 4 bases and J 4 bases, with 11 bases left between them. From germline, CDR1 is SGHRS and CDR2 YFSETQ. The CDR3 spans 13 residues. Sequencing used immunoSEQ v3. Libraries were sequenced to 2 million to 2.5 million read pairs (survey) or roughly 4.5-6.5 million (deep). The data were produced by immunoSEQ multiplex PCR, yet TCRdb's version contains in-frame clones alone and is incomplete. The sample lists more than 55,000 clones, around 63% occurring once.

The sequenced sample was blood, obtained at baseline. This TCR was sampled from a person between 25 and 80 years old with non-small cell lung cancer. This rearrangement joins TRBV5-1 to TRBJ1-2; D is perhaps TRBD1 (5 bases). The CDR3 loop reads CASSTGDGYGYTF. CDR3 DNA sequence: TGCGCCAGCAGCACGGGGGACGGCTATGGCTACACCTTC.